This record concerns one T cell receptor beta chain sequence. What this receptor recognizes is not known. The sample holds no much larger clone one base away, and base qualities are not on file. Enrolling through a virtual design, the prospective study's participants ranged in age from roughly 18 to 89 years and lived across some 23 United States geographic areas. In the prospective study, participants were assigned to cohorts based on the clinical history participants reported in a screening survey and a study questionnaire. Recovered participants in ImmuneRACE Cohort 3 were defined as having two consecutive negative NP/OP PCR tests, clearance from a healthcare professional, or resolution of symptoms. In the prospective study, whole blood, serum and a nasopharyngeal or oropharyngeal swab were collected from each participant by mobile phlebotomists. Over a 2-month period, participants in the prospective study had the option of providing additional blood draws and questionnaires. Before DNA extraction, blood samples from the prospective study were shipped at room temperature or frozen.

From the germline V gene, CDR1 is MNHNS and CDR2 is SASEGT. The junction shows trimming of 2 bases on V and 4 bases on J, plus 12 bases between the germline ends. The CDR3 contains 15 residues, cysteine and phenylalanine counted. CDR3 DNA is the only sequence kept; it has 45 bases, read in frame from the first base. The record originates from a study of blood T cell repertoires in COVID-19 (dated by TCRdb to the early 2020s). Some background on the complete study: The collaborator samples originated in the United States, Italy and Spain and spanned the acute and convalescent phases of COVID-19. Where HLA class I and class II types were available, the types were taken from metadata supplied by the sample provider, not from assay-based typing. Samples were obtained from the ongoing ImmuneRACE study (first 160 participants) and from about 1,300 subjects provided by 6 global collaborators. The repertoires were released in a freely available public database intended as a resource for research on the immune response to SARS-CoV-2. Nearly every sample came with metadata listing a de-identified subject ID, COVID-19 status, age in years and sex. The dataset comprised deeply sampled blood TCRbeta repertoires from subjects exposed to, actively infected with, or recovered from COVID-19. The prospective study material was composed of cDNA or gDNA derived from T cells, B-cell-depleted T cells, or PBMCs.

The immunoSEQ Assay, a bias-controlled multiplex PCR, was used to amplify TCRbeta CDR3 regions from genomic DNA. As for the original processing: The number of nucleated cells in each sample was estimated from the amplification of reference gene primers within the assay. Sequence reads were collapsed and filtered to measure the absolute abundance of every unique TCRbeta CDR3 rearrangement. For each sample, productive Simpson clonality was calculated as the square root of Simpson's diversity index over productive rearrangements. The table comes from immuneACCESS by way of TCRdb, which keeps in-frame sequences with V and J called. Part of the clones is missing from these tables; in studies checked, under half for an unresolved V gene and the rest for unknown reasons. The DNA gave D and trimming, while V, J and clone size come from that table. The sample contains about 320,000 clones, 89% of them found a single time. About 5.2% of the sample goes to the ten largest clones.

The full study reports these points: The quantity of clinical and demographic metadata differed by source and by participant and was supplied without curation.

Sequenced input: PBMCs or T cells enriched from blood (not recorded which). The TCR sequence derives from a man between 60 and 75 years old who had recovered from COVID-19. Recombination joined TRBV6-1 with TRBJ2-4, with TRBD1 as a weak D call on 5 bases. The sequence in DNA is TGTGCCAGCAGTGAATCCGCAGGGTCTAAAAACATTCAGTACTTC. This translates into CASSESAGSKNIQYF.